What follows are 14 T cell receptor beta chains derived from one specimen sequenced in a study of naive and memory T cell subsets. General observations from the study: A few larger clonotypes appeared in naive repertoires, especially CD8, possibly memory cells re-expressing CD45RA.

Antigens for these TCRs are unknown. An equimolar mix of two oligonucleotides served as the beta constant-region primer for TRBC1 and TRBC2. Four rounds of PCR amplified the ligated cDNA using nested alpha and beta constant-region primers plus SP2. TCRdb re-called the UMI-ligation and nested PCR reads through MiXCR, storing one row per CDR3 protein. The sample lists about 140,000 distinct CDR3 sequences, about 20% occurring once. Sequences were obtained from naive CD8+ T cells from blood. Receptors were obtained from a human donor in good health.

This clonotype was counted a few times. This chain joins TRBV7-9 and TRBJ2-7, with D tentatively TRBD1 (6 bases). V was shortened by 5 bases and J by 4 bases, with 15 bases between the two germline ends. Germline CDR1 SEHNR, CDR2 FQNEAQ (reference sequence). This CDR3 has 14 amino acids. This chain's CDR3 is CASSTRDIRYEQYF. DNA for the CDR3: TGTGCCAGCAGCACCCGGGACATAAGGTACGAGCAGTACTTC.

The gene calls are TRBV6-2 or TRBV6-3 and TRBJ1-5; no definite D call. The germline gives CDR1 MNHEY, CDR2 SVGEGT. V lost 2 bases and J 1 base, leaving 12 bases between the germline ends. The CDR3 is made up of 16 amino acids. CDR3 region: CASSYGLSDSNQPQHF. The CDR3 DNA reads as TGTGCCAGCAGTTACGGGCTCTCGGACAGCAATCAGCCCCAGCATTTT.

The chain carries TRBV6-1 and TRBJ1-2; D uncertain. Germline values: CDR1 MNHNS, CDR2 SASEGT. V was shortened by 2 bases and J by 7 bases, with 20 bases between the two germline ends. This CDR3 spans 16 amino acids. CDR3: CASSESGDIMWLGYTF. The CDR3 bases are TGTGCCAGCAGTGAATCTGGGGATATTATGTGGCTTGGCTACACCTTC.

This clonotype came up a few times. V usage is TRBV7-6 and J usage is TRBJ2-7, with 7 bases identical to TRBD2. The CDR3 runs 13 residues. The trim removed 5 bases at V and 2 bases at J, leaving 3 bases unmatched. Germline assignment: CDR1 SGHVS and CDR2 FNYEAQ. Written as DNA, the CDR3 is TGTGCCAGCAGCCTAAGCGGGGCCTACGAGCAGTACTTC. This encodes CASSLSGAYEQYF.

This clonotype was observed many times. V and J are TRBV12-3 or TRBV12-4 and TRBJ2-5; D is ambiguous. Trimming removed 6 bases from V and 5 bases from J, with 13 bases in between. The CDR3 has 13 amino acids. CDR3 amino acids: CASSPTGEETQYF. As DNA, the CDR3 is TGTGCCAGCAGCCCAACCGGAGAGGAGACCCAGTACTTC.

This clonotype was counted at least ten times. The chain links TRBV4-1 to TRBJ2-7; 7 nucleotides align to TRBD1. The V gene's germline CDR1 is MGHRA and CDR2 YSYEKL. V lost 1 base, J lost 6 bases, and 3 bases stayed unmatched. The CDR3 is 13 amino acids. The CDR3 DNA reads as TGCGCCAGCAGCCAAGGGGGACAGACCGAGCAGTACTTC. Translation: CASSQGGQTEQYF.

CDR3 DNA sequence: TGTGCCAGCAGATATAGCTGGACTAGCGGGAGGTACGAGCAGTACTTC. This translates into CASRYSWTSGRYEQYF. The rearrangement links TRBV7-2 to TRBJ2-7; 14 bases fit TRBD2. V was clipped by 6 bases and J by 4 bases; unmatched bases: 8. The CDR3 is made up of 16 amino acids. Germline CDR1 reads SGHTA; CDR2 reads FQGNSA. Variable domain in full (rest from reference TRBV7-2 and TRBJ2-7): GAGVSQSPSNKVTEKGKDVELRCDPISGHTALYWYRQSLGQGLEFLIYFQGNSAPDKSGLPSDRFSAERTGGSVSTLTIQRTQQEDSAVYLCASRYSWTSGRYEQYFGPGTRLTVT.

The rearrangement links TRBV19 to TRBJ1-6; 7 bases align to TRBD1. V was clipped by 7 bases and J by 7 bases; unmatched bases: 10. The CDR3 contains 15 residues. The germline V gene encodes CDR1 LNHDA and CDR2 SQIVND (reference sequence). CDR3 sequence: CASTPTTGWNSPLHF. Written as DNA, the CDR3 is TGTGCCAGTACCCCGACGACAGGGTGGAATTCACCCCTCCACTTT.

The chain carries TRBV7-9 and TRBJ1-6; TRBD1 is a possible D gene (5 bases). The CDR3 is made up of 14 amino acids. The ends were cut back, 3 bases at V and 6 bases at J, with 9 bases in the middle. Germline CDR1 is SEHNR and CDR2 is FQNEAQ (reference sequence). The CDR3 is CASSLGEGNSPLHF. Written as DNA, the CDR3 is TGTGCCAGCAGCTTGGGGGAGGGTAATTCACCCCTCCACTTT.

The V call is TRBV15, the J call TRBJ2-7; possible D gene TRBD1, 6 bases. Deletions cut 4 bases from V and 3 bases from J, with 10 bases between. Germline CDR1 reads LNHNV; CDR2 reads YYDKDF (reference sequence). The CDR3 extends over 13 amino acids. The CDR3 is CATSNLRGYEQYF. The DNA of the CDR3 is TGTGCCACCAGCAATCTCAGGGGCTACGAGCAGTACTTC. The whole variable domain, remainder taken from reference TRBV15 and TRBJ2-7, is DAMVIQNPRYQVTQFGKPVTLSCSQTLNHNVMYWYQQKSSQAPKLLFHYYDKDFNNEADTPDNFQSRRPNTSFCFLDIRSPGLGDTAMYLCATSNLRGYEQYFGPGTRLTVT.

J is TRBJ2-7 and V is TRBV5-6, with 9 bases that match TRBD1. Germline CDR1 SGHDT, CDR2 YYEEEE. Trimming cost V 4 bases and J 0 bases; bases outside gene matches: 5. The CDR3 runs to 15 residues. In DNA form, the CDR3 reads TGTGCCAGCAGCCCCTGGGACAGGGCCTCCTACGAGCAGTACTTC. It specifies CASSPWDRASYEQYF.

This chain links TRBV27 with TRBJ2-7; TRBD1 might be the D (5 bases). The germline V gene encodes CDR1 MNHEY and CDR2 SMNVEV (reference sequence). The CDR3 spans 14 residues. With 6 bases removed from V and 7 bases from J, the gap between germline ends came to 19 bases. As DNA, the CDR3 is TGTGCCAGCAGCGTTAACCCAGGGTCCCAGGAGCAGTACTTC. This encodes CASSVNPGSQEQYF.

This clonotype has only a few counts. Here the CDR3 reads CASSDGTSVGNEQFF. Here the CDR3 DNA reads TGTGCCAGTAGTGATGGGACTAGCGTGGGCAATGAGCAGTTCTTC. The rearrangement uses TRBV19 and TRBJ2-1; 10 bases line up with TRBD2. The CDR3 totals 15 residues. With V trimmed by 5 bases and J by 6 bases, 7 bases remained unmatched. Germline-derived CDR1 and CDR2 are LNHDA and SQIVND (reference sequence).

This chain connects TRBV28 to TRBJ1-2; tentative D call: TRBD1 (5 bases). V was shortened by 2 bases and J by 2 bases, with 9 bases between the two germline ends. CDR1 and CDR2 from the germline V gene are MDHEN and SYDVKM. The CDR3 runs to 14 residues. The CDR3 DNA reads TGTGCCAGCAGTTTACCGGGACTAAACTATGGCTACACCTTC. As protein: CASSLPGLNYGYTF.